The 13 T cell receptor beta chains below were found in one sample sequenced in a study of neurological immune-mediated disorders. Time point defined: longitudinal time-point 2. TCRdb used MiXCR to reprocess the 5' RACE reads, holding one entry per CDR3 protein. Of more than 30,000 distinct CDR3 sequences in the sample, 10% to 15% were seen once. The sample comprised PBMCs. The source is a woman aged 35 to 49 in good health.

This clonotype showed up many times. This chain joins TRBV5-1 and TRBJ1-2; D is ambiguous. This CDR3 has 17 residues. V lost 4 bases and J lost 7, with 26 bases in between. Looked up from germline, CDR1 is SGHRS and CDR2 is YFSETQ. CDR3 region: CASSLRATRTAASGYTF. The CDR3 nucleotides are TGCGCCAGCAGCCTGAGGGCTACTAGGACTGCCGCCAGTGGCTACACCTTC.

CDR3 sequence reads: CSARDSTGANYGYTF. DNA for the CDR3: TGCAGTGCTAGAGATTCTACAGGGGCTAACTATGGCTACACCTTC. The J gene is TRBJ1-2, the V gene TRBV20-1; the match to TRBD1 covers 7 bases. The germline gives CDR1 DFQATT, CDR2 SNEGSKA (reference sequence). The V gene end was trimmed by 0 bases and the J gene end by 0 bases; junction bases not matched to a gene: 4. The CDR3 runs 15 residues.

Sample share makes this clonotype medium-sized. The CDR3 region has the DNA TGTGCCAGCAGCTTGGGGGATACCACTAATTCACCCCTCCACTTT. Amino acid sequence: CASSLGDTTNSPLHF. The rearrangement uses TRBV5-6 and TRBJ1-6; D is undetermined. This CDR3 comprises 15 residues. The germline V gene has CDR1 SGHDT and CDR2 YYEEEE. V was trimmed by 0 bases and J by 6 bases, leaving 10 bases between them.

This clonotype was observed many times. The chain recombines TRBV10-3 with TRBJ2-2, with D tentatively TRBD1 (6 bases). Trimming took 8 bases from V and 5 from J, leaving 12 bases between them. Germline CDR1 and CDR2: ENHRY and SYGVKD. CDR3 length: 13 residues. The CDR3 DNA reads TGTGCCATCGGACAGATGGGTACCGGGGAGCTGTTTTTT. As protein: CAIGQMGTGELFF.

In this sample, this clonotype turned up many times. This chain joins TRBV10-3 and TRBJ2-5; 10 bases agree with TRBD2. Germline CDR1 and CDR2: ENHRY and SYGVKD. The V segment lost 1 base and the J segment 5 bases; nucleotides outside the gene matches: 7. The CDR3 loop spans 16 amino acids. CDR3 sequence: CAISEFSGGAEETQYF. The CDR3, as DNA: TGTGCCATCAGTGAGTTCAGCGGGGGGGCCGAGGAGACCCAGTACTTC.

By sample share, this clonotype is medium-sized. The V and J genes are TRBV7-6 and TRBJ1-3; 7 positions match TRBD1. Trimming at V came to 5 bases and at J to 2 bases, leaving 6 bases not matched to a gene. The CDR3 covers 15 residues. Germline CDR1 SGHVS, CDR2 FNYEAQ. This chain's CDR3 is CASSVNRGTGNTIYF. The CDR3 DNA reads TGTGCCAGCAGCGTAAACAGGGGTACTGGAAACACCATATATTTT.

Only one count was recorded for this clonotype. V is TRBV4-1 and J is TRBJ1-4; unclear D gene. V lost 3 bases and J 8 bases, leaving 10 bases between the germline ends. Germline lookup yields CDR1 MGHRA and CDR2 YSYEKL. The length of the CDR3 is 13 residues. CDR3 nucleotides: TGCGCCAGCAGCCAGACGAGCGGGGAAAAACTGTTTTTT. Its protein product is CASSQTSGEKLFF.

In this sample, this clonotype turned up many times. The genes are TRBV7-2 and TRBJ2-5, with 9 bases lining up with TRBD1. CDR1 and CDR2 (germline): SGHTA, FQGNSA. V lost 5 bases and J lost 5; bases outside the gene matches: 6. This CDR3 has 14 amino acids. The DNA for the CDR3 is TGTGCCAGCAGCCGGGACAGGGTGGGGGAGACCCAGTACTTC. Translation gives CASSRDRVGETQYF.

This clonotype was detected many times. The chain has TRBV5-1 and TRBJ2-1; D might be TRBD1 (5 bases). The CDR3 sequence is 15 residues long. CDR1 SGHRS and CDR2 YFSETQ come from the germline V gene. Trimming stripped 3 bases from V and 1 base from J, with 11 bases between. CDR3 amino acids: CASSSDSSSYNEQFF. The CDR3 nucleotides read TGCGCCAGCAGCTCCGACAGTTCTTCCTACAATGAGCAGTTCTTC.

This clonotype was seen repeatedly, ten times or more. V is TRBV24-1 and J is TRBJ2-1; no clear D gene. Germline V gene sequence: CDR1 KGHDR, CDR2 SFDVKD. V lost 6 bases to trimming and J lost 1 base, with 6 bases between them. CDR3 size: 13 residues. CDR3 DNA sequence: TGTGCCACCAGTTTAGGATCCTACAATGAGCAGTTCTTC. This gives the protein CATSLGSYNEQFF.

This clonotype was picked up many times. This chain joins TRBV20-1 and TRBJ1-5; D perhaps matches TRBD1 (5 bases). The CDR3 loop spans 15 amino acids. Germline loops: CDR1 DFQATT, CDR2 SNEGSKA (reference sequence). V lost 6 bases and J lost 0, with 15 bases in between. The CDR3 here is CSARDVSYSNQPQHF. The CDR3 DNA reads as TGCAGTGCGAGGGACGTGTCCTATAGCAATCAGCCCCAGCATTTT.

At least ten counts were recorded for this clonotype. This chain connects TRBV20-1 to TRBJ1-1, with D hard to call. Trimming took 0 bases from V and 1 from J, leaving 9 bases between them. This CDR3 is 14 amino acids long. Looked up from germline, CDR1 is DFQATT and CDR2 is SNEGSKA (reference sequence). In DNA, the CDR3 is TGCAGTGCTAGAGAACGGGCGGGGAACACTGAAGCTTTCTTT. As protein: CSARERAGNTEAFF.

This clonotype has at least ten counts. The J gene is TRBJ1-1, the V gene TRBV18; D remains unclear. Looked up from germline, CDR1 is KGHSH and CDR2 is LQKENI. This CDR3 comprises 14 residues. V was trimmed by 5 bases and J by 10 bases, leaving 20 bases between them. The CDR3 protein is CASSFSSWEGSAFF. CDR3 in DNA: TGTGCCAGCTCATTCTCTTCGTGGGAGGGCTCAGCTTTCTTT.